A selection of T cell receptor beta chains follows, all from one sample in a study of neurological immune-mediated disorders. TCRdb redid the calling of the 5' RACE reads with MiXCR, one entry per CDR3 protein. The data show fewer than 20,000 distinct CDR3 sequences, roughly 14% seen once. Sequenced sample: PBMCs. The receptors here all came from a man in his 60s with HTLV-1-associated myelopathy (HAM/TSP). CDR3s include the opening cysteine and the closing phenylalanine or tryptophan. A D gene is named only where the DNA matches it firmly. The size field is filled for only some rows; it gives once, few, many or a size class.

V gene: TRBV29-1; J gene: TRBJ2-7; clone size: many; D gene: -; CDR3 protein: CSVEGLGSDPNEQYF; CDR3 DNA: TGCAGCGTTGAAGGACTGGGGTCGGATCCAAACGAGCAGTACTTC
V gene: TRBV20-1; J gene: TRBJ1-2; clone size: many; D gene: TRBD1; CDR3 protein: CSASIQGATGYTF; CDR3 DNA: TGCAGTGCTAGTATCCAGGGGGCGACGGGCTACACCTTC
V gene: TRBV6-5; J gene: TRBJ2-1; clone size: many; D gene: TRBD2; CDR3 protein: CASSRGTSGGYNEQFF; CDR3 DNA: TGTGCCAGCAGCCGAGGGACTAGCGGGGGGTACAATGAGCAGTTCTTC
V gene: TRBV29-1; J gene: TRBJ1-4; clone size: -; D gene: -; CDR3 protein: CSVLGREGEKLFF; CDR3 DNA: TGCAGCGTTCTTGGCAGGGAAGGGGAAAAACTGTTTTTT
V gene: TRBV28; J gene: TRBJ2-2; clone size: many; D gene: TRBD1; CDR3 protein: CASSQIDPRGATGGYTGELFF; CDR3 DNA: TGTGCCAGCAGCCAGATAGATCCCAGGGGCGCGACAGGGGGCTACACCGGGGAGCTGTTTTTT
V gene: TRBV7-3; J gene: TRBJ2-3; clone size: many; D gene: -; CDR3 protein: CASSLMGPSTDTQYF; CDR3 DNA: TGTGCCAGCAGCTTAATGGGACCTAGCACAGATACGCAGTATTTT
V gene: TRBV12-5; J gene: TRBJ1-1; clone size: many; D gene: -; CDR3 protein: CASGLWGVRDTEAFF; CDR3 DNA: TGTGCTAGTGGTTTGTGGGGGGTGAGGGACACTGAAGCTTTCTTT
V gene: TRBV5-1; J gene: TRBJ1-1; clone size: many; D gene: -; CDR3 protein: CASSYLEGTEAFF; CDR3 DNA: TGCGCCAGCAGCTATTTAGAGGGCACTGAAGCTTTCTTT
V gene: TRBV5-1; J gene: TRBJ1-5; clone size: medium-sized; D gene: -; CDR3 protein: CASSEQGTDQPQHF; CDR3 DNA: TGCGCCAGCAGCGAGCAGGGTACGGATCAGCCCCAGCATTTT
V gene: TRBV25-1; J gene: TRBJ1-2; clone size: -; D gene: -; CDR3 protein: CASSEGHRINYGYTF; CDR3 DNA: TGTGCCAGCAGTGAGGGACACCGGATTAACTATGGCTACACCTTC
V gene: TRBV7-2; J gene: TRBJ2-7; clone size: many; D gene: -; CDR3 protein: CASSLVGTGHHEQYF; CDR3 DNA: TGTGCCAGCAGCTTGGTAGGGACGGGGCACCACGAGCAGTACTTC
V gene: TRBV10-3; J gene: TRBJ2-7; clone size: many; D gene: -; CDR3 protein: CAISASLGDEQYF; CDR3 DNA: TGTGCCATCAGCGCCTCACTGGGGGACGAGCAGTACTTC
V gene: TRBV7-9; J gene: TRBJ2-2; clone size: many; D gene: TRBD1; CDR3 protein: CASSFNRGATGELFF; CDR3 DNA: TGTGCCAGCAGCTTTAACAGGGGTGCCACCGGGGAGCTGTTTTTT
V gene: TRBV7-9; J gene: TRBJ2-5; clone size: many; D gene: -; CDR3 protein: CASSSTTRGQETQYF; CDR3 DNA: TGTGCCAGCAGCTCCACTACGAGAGGGCAAGAGACCCAGTACTTC
V gene: TRBV20-1; J gene: TRBJ1-4; clone size: large; D gene: -; CDR3 protein: CSARDFWQGPTNEKLFF; CDR3 DNA: TGCAGTGCTAGAGATTTTTGGCAGGGGCCAACTAATGAAAAACTGTTTTTT
V gene: TRBV7-2; J gene: TRBJ2-1; clone size: many; D gene: TRBD2; CDR3 protein: CASSSLGLAGYNEQFF; CDR3 DNA: TGTGCCAGCAGCTCCCTTGGACTAGCGGGCTACAATGAGCAGTTCTTC
V gene: TRBV5-1; J gene: TRBJ1-4; clone size: many; D gene: TRBD1; CDR3 protein: CASSLGTGGHFNEKLFF; CDR3 DNA: TGCGCCAGCAGCTTGGGGACAGGGGGACATTTTAATGAAAAACTGTTTTTT
V gene: TRBV7-2; J gene: TRBJ2-3; clone size: many; D gene: TRBD2; CDR3 protein: CASSAARGGEVDTQYF; CDR3 DNA: TGTGCCAGCAGCGCCGCGCGGGGGGGAGAGGTCGATACGCAGTATTTT
V gene: TRBV5-1; J gene: TRBJ2-7; clone size: many; D gene: -; CDR3 protein: CASSLLGPSYEQYF; CDR3 DNA: TGCGCCAGCAGCTTACTGGGACCAAGCTACGAGCAGTACTTC
V gene: TRBV6-5; J gene: TRBJ2-7; clone size: many; D gene: -; CDR3 protein: CASSYGRGSSYEQYF; CDR3 DNA: TGTGCCAGCAGTTACGGGAGGGGGAGCTCCTACGAGCAGTACTTC
V gene: TRBV25-1; J gene: TRBJ1-5; clone size: many; D gene: -; CDR3 protein: CASSTRDRNQPQHF; CDR3 DNA: TGTGCCAGCAGTACCAGGGATCGCAATCAGCCCCAGCATTTT
V gene: TRBV6-2/TRBV6-3; J gene: TRBJ1-6; clone size: many; D gene: -; CDR3 protein: CAAQEDRNSPLHF; CDR3 DNA: TGTGCCGCCCAGGAGGACAGAAATTCACCCCTCCACTTT
V gene: TRBV20-1; J gene: TRBJ2-3; clone size: medium-sized; D gene: TRBD2; CDR3 protein: CSARGGLRTSLTDTQYF; CDR3 DNA: TGCAGTGCTAGAGGGGGTCTGCGGACTAGCCTCACAGATACGCAGTATTTT
V gene: TRBV6-1; J gene: TRBJ2-3; clone size: many; D gene: TRBD2; CDR3 protein: CASRKRNIGTSGGYPSLDTQYF; CDR3 DNA: TGTGCCAGCAGGAAGAGAAACATCGGGACTAGCGGGGGGTACCCGAGTTTGGATACGCAGTATTTT
V gene: TRBV11-2; J gene: TRBJ1-2; clone size: many; D gene: -; CDR3 protein: CASSWGGNGYTF; CDR3 DNA: TGTGCCAGCAGCTGGGGGGGGAATGGCTACACCTTC
V gene: TRBV10-3; J gene: TRBJ1-5; clone size: many; D gene: -; CDR3 protein: CAISESAGRRGQPQHF; CDR3 DNA: TGTGCCATCAGTGAGTCGGCGGGGAGAAGAGGTCAGCCCCAGCATTTT
V gene: TRBV3-1; J gene: TRBJ2-3; clone size: many; D gene: TRBD2; CDR3 protein: CASSSAGGLTDTQYF; CDR3 DNA: TGTGCCAGCAGTTCCGCGGGGGGCCTCACAGATACGCAGTATTTT
V gene: TRBV20-1; J gene: TRBJ1-2; clone size: few; D gene: -; CDR3 protein: CSARNTDYGYTF; CDR3 DNA: TGCAGTGCTAGGAACACGGACTATGGCTACACCTTC
V gene: TRBV11-3; J gene: TRBJ2-2; clone size: many; D gene: TRBD1; CDR3 protein: CASSGQGKAGELFF; CDR3 DNA: TGTGCCAGCAGCGGACAGGGGAAGGCCGGGGAGCTGTTTTTT
V gene: TRBV4-1; J gene: TRBJ2-1; clone size: many; D gene: TRBD2; CDR3 protein: CASSPPLAGAREQFF; CDR3 DNA: TGCGCCAGCAGCCCCCCCCTAGCGGGGGCCCGTGAGCAGTTCTTC
V gene: TRBV20-1; J gene: TRBJ2-5; clone size: many; D gene: -; CDR3 protein: CSARDPGEAQETQYF; CDR3 DNA: TGCAGTGCTAGAGACCCCGGGGAGGCCCAAGAGACCCAGTACTTC
V gene: TRBV28; J gene: TRBJ2-5; clone size: many; D gene: -; CDR3 protein: CASSLSGGQTQYF; CDR3 DNA: TGTGCCAGCAGTTTATCTGGGGGCCAGACCCAGTACTTC
V gene: TRBV7-2; J gene: TRBJ2-1; clone size: many; D gene: -; CDR3 protein: CASSLLSRGSSYNEQFF; CDR3 DNA: TGTGCCAGCAGCCTCCTGAGCCGGGGGTCATCCTACAATGAGCAGTTCTTC
V gene: TRBV7-9; J gene: TRBJ1-4; clone size: -; D gene: -; CDR3 protein: CVSSLQARNEKLFF; CDR3 DNA: TGTGTCAGCAGTTTACAGGCCCGGAATGAAAAACTGTTTTTT
V gene: TRBV3-1; J gene: TRBJ2-7; clone size: many; D gene: TRBD2; CDR3 protein: CASSQGGLAGGTYEQYF; CDR3 DNA: TGTGCCAGCAGCCAAGGAGGATTAGCGGGGGGGACCTACGAGCAGTACTTC
V gene: TRBV5-1; J gene: TRBJ1-2; clone size: many; D gene: -; CDR3 protein: CASSTETVRGYGYTF; CDR3 DNA: TGCGCCAGCAGCACAGAAACCGTCCGGGGGTATGGCTACACCTTC
V gene: TRBV25-1; J gene: TRBJ2-1; clone size: many; D gene: TRBD1; CDR3 protein: CASKNRDSPYNEQFF; CDR3 DNA: TGTGCCAGCAAAAACCGGGACAGCCCCTACAATGAGCAGTTCTTC
V gene: TRBV19; J gene: TRBJ2-7; clone size: many; D gene: -; CDR3 protein: CASSLHGQSSYEQYF; CDR3 DNA: TGTGCCAGTAGTCTCCATGGACAGTCCTCCTACGAGCAGTACTTC
V gene: TRBV12-3/TRBV12-4; J gene: TRBJ2-5; clone size: many; D gene: TRBD2; CDR3 protein: CASSLNGRANYQETQYF; CDR3 DNA: TGTGCCAGCAGCCTCAACGGGAGGGCGAATTACCAAGAGACCCAGTACTTC
V gene: TRBV28; J gene: TRBJ2-7; clone size: medium-sized; D gene: -; CDR3 protein: CASTPPGSPREQYF; CDR3 DNA: TGTGCCAGCACCCCCCCGGGGAGCCCGAGGGAGCAGTACTTC
V gene: TRBV20-1; J gene: TRBJ2-7; clone size: -; D gene: TRBD2; CDR3 protein: CSARVGGASVAYEQYF; CDR3 DNA: TGCAGTGCTAGAGTCGGGGGGGCTAGCGTTGCCTACGAGCAGTACTTC
V gene: TRBV20-1; J gene: TRBJ2-1; clone size: many; D gene: -; CDR3 protein: CSADTSGTINEQFF; CDR3 DNA: TGCAGTGCTGATACCTCCGGGACCATCAATGAGCAGTTCTTC
V gene: TRBV7-8; J gene: TRBJ2-7; clone size: many; D gene: -; CDR3 protein: CASSFSQGGSYEQYF; CDR3 DNA: TGTGCCAGCAGCTTTTCACAGGGAGGGTCCTACGAGCAGTACTTC
V gene: TRBV7-9; J gene: TRBJ1-1; clone size: many; D gene: -; CDR3 protein: CASSFSSNTEAFF; CDR3 DNA: TGTGCCAGCAGCTTTTCCTCTAACACTGAAGCTTTCTTT
V gene: TRBV20-1; J gene: TRBJ2-5; clone size: many; D gene: -; CDR3 protein: CSARVTGEAAQYF; CDR3 DNA: TGCAGTGCTAGAGTTACGGGGGAGGCGGCCCAGTACTTC
V gene: TRBV6-2/TRBV6-3; J gene: TRBJ1-2; clone size: many; D gene: TRBD1; CDR3 protein: CASSRRQGHGYTF; CDR3 DNA: TGTGCCAGCAGCCGTAGACAGGGCCATGGCTACACCTTC
V gene: TRBV9; J gene: TRBJ1-2; clone size: many; D gene: -; CDR3 protein: CASSPRDLPGGYTF; CDR3 DNA: TGTGCCAGCAGCCCCCGGGACCTACCTGGCGGCTACACCTTC
V gene: TRBV5-1; J gene: TRBJ2-1; clone size: many; D gene: -; CDR3 protein: CASGTPYNEQFF; CDR3 DNA: TGCGCCAGTGGGACACCTTACAATGAGCAGTTCTTC
V gene: TRBV7-2; J gene: TRBJ2-5; clone size: many; D gene: -; CDR3 protein: CASSLVTETQYF; CDR3 DNA: TGTGCCAGCAGCTTAGTGACCGAGACCCAGTACTTC
V gene: TRBV12-3/TRBV12-4; J gene: TRBJ1-1; clone size: many; D gene: -; CDR3 protein: CASSPVGQTNTEAFF; CDR3 DNA: TGTGCCAGCAGCCCGGTAGGACAAACGAACACTGAAGCTTTCTTT
V gene: TRBV5-1; J gene: TRBJ2-2; clone size: many; D gene: -; CDR3 protein: CASSRRENTGELFF; CDR3 DNA: TGCGCCAGCAGTCGGAGGGAGAACACCGGGGAGCTGTTTTTT
V gene: TRBV12-3/TRBV12-4; J gene: TRBJ2-2; clone size: -; D gene: -; CDR3 protein: CASSLNMATVELFF; CDR3 DNA: TGTGCCAGCAGTCTAAACATGGCTACCGTGGAGCTGTTTTTT
V gene: TRBV4-1; J gene: TRBJ1-4; clone size: many; D gene: -; CDR3 protein: CASSQFPGAGLEKLFF; CDR3 DNA: TGCGCCAGCAGCCAGTTCCCGGGGGCAGGGCTTGAAAAACTGTTTTTT